Sequencing of this TCR beta chain was carried out in a study of shared clonotypes between healthy human individuals. The CDR3 contains 15 residues. Per the germline V gene, CDR1 is SGHAT and CDR2 is FQDESV (reference sequence). The V gene lost 0 bases and the J gene lost 5 bases, with 13 bases spanning the gap. The assay was immunoSEQ multiplex PCR, and TCRdb's table has in-frame clones only and misses some. Among around 2,000,000 clones listed, about 92% were seen once. Positive CCR7 selection of CD45RO-negative cells yielded the naive CD8 cells, and terminally differentiated effector memory CD45RA+ cells were excluded.

Source material: naive CD8+ T cells from PBMCs. V gene TRBV11-1 combines with J gene TRBJ2-5; D is undetermined. The sequence was obtained from a man younger than 30 in good health. Some clones in this sample may be carry-over from other donors' samples. The CDR3 nucleotides are TGTGCCAGCAGCTTAGCGCACGGTTTCCAGGAGACCCAGTACTTC. Its protein is CASSLAHGFQETQYF.